This T cell receptor (beta chain) is from a study of blood T cell repertoires in COVID-19. About the research overall: Nucleic acid was either cDNA or gDNA, and it came from T cells, B-cell-depleted T cells, or PBMCs.

Original handling: Amplification of reference gene primers was used by the study to estimate nucleated cell counts. Sequencing was performed with immunoSEQ multiplex PCR; in TCRdb, only in-frame clones are kept and a portion is missing. V and J calls and clone size follow that table, whereas D and trimming were derived from the DNA. Among about 99,000 clones listed, almost 90% were seen once. This clone was counted once. The CDR3 is 17 amino acids. The V and J ends lost 1 base and 0 bases, in that order; junction bases with no gene match: 2. The germline V gene encodes CDR1 LNHNV and CDR2 YYDKDF (reference sequence).

The chain is built from TRBV15 and TRBJ2-6; 8 nucleotides match TRBD1. This TCR derives from a human donor in a cohort sampled during active COVID-19. The sequencing input was peripheral blood. CDR3 sequence: CATSRGTGFSGANVLTF. For the CDR3, the DNA is TGTGCCACCAGCAGAGGGACAGGGTTCTCTGGGGCCAACGTCCTGACTTTC.